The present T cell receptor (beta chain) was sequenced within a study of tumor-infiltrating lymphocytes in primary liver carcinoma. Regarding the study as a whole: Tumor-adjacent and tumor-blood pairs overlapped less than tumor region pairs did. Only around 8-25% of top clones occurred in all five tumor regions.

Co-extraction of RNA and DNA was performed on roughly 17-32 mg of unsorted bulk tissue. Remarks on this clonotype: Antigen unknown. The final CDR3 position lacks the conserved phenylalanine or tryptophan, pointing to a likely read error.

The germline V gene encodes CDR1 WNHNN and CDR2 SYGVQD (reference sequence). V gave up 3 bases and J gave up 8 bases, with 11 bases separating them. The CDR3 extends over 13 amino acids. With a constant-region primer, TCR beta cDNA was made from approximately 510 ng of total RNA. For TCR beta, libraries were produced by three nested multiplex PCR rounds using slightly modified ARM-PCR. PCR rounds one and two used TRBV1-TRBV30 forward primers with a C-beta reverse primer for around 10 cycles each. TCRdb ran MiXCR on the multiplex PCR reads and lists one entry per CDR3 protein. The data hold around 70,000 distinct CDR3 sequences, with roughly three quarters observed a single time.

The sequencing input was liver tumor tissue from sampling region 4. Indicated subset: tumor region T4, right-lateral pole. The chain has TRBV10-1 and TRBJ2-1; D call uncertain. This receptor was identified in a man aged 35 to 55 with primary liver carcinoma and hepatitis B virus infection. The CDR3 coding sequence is TGCGCCAGCAGTGACAGTCCCAACTATGAGCAGTTCTCC. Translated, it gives CASSDSPNYEQFS.